This T cell receptor (beta chain) is from a study of T cells in Graves' hyperthyroidism and ophthalmopathy (dated by TCRdb to the late 2010s). For the study in its entirety: Peripheral blood samples were taken at the time of initial diagnosis, prior to any treatment. To identify TCR V-J signatures that set the groups apart, the researchers used a discovery cohort of 100 or so patients, made up of 43 with Graves' ophthalmopathy and about 55 with stable Graves' hyperthyroidism. Whether ophthalmopathy could be predicted prospectively was tested in an independent validation cohort made up of roughly 19 hyperthyroidism patients plus 17 patients who later progressed to ophthalmopathy. For training and testing, the roughly 100 patients in the discovery cohort were randomly divided in a 7:3 ratio. In addition, the study compared T-cell repertoires in thyroid tissue and in blood from about 6 Graves' hyperthyroidism patients. After sampling, hyperthyroidism patients received methimazole starting at 30 mg daily, and ophthalmopathy patients received high-dose intravenous methylprednisolone. TCR Vbeta CDR3 sequencing of some 140 peripheral blood samples (over 40 ophthalmopathy, under 80 hyperthyroidism and about 17 progressor patients) is reported in the paper. General findings and caveats noted by the study authors: Most expanded thyroid clonotypes (frequency above 0.001) were also found in blood, which suggests that blood repertoires may mirror thyroid immune responses. In validation, the model predicted progression to ophthalmopathy with 55% to 71% sensitivity and 72% to 75% specificity, a median of roughly seven months before onset. In cross-validation, a model built on a 13 V-J signature told ophthalmopathy apart from stable hyperthyroidism with about 90% sensitivity and about 81% specificity, and in testing the same model reached 80%/75%. No statistical method was used to set the sample size in advance, and investigators knew the group allocation.

Amplification of TCR beta CDR3 regions was carried out from RNA transcripts. A first-round RT-PCR of the TCR CDR3 used the HTBI primer set with the Qiagen OneStep RT-PCR kit. Libraries were constructed in a second round of multiplex PCR, after which size selection and purification were carried out. Paired-end sequencing of the libraries was performed with 100 bp reads on an Illumina HiSeq2000. As for how the authors treated the data: SOAPnuke was used to process the raw data, throwing out any read that contained adapters or uncalled bases, had a mean Phred below 15, or lacked an exact constant-primer or identifier match. COPE v1.2.5 was used to merge the high-quality paired reads, and each unique nucleotide sequence was defined as a clonotype. Clonotypes were aligned to IMGT TRBV, TRBD and TRBJ reference segments using MiTCR v1.1. Only V-J combinations with frequency above 0.0001, covering roughly 99% of repertoires, were analysed. A TCS score was defined as the ratio of F50 (clonal expansion) to E x V (chaos), with BLOSUM62-based TCRdist applied between CDR3 peptides within each V-J. Welch's t-statistics and random forest reduced just over 500 V-J features to 13, which were used in a naive Bayes classifier (R e1071). The public sequencing data were trimmed at Q25 with fastp and processed into clonotypes with MiXCR by TCRdb, which kept only in-frame beta chains. Each record represents a unique CDR3 protein, reported with the most common genes and DNA among its rows. TCRdb, rather than the study authors, made the V and J calls. For this sample the table gives around 600,000 distinct CDR3 sequences, of which 15% to 20% were detected only once. The leading ten clones occupy roughly 3.5% of the sample.

Ophthalmopathy patients had moderately to severely active disease, Clinical Activity Score of at least 3, NOSPECS grade of at least 4, and duration under 3 months. Exclusion was applied to patients with uncontrolled infections, other autoimmune diseases, pregnancy or lactation. Diagnoses relied on clinical symptoms, serum thyroxine and TRAb, thyroid ultrasound and orbital computed tomography. PBMCs were isolated from roughly 10 ml of fresh peripheral blood by Ficoll-Paque density gradient centrifugation. Total RNA was extracted with Trizol reagent, and quality was checked on an Agilent 2100 Bioanalyzer. Details on this clonotype: This receptor's antigen is unknown. No much larger clone exists at a distance of one base, and base qualities are not known.

CDR1 and CDR2 were assigned from the germline V gene as MRHNA and SNTAGT. From cysteine to phenylalanine, the CDR3 is 15 amino acids long. The kept DNA is CDR3 alone, 45 bases in frame from the first base. Germline trimming amounts to 4 bases on V and 4 bases on J, with 6 as the count of junction bases outside the gene matches. This TCR derives from a middle-aged woman with Graves' ophthalmopathy. Sequencing was done on a sample of blood. The receptor chain draws on TRBV6-4 and TRBJ2-3, with TRBD1 identical over 9 junction bases. In nucleotide form, the sequence is TGTGCCAGCAGTGGGGCCGGGACAGGGTCAGATACGCAGTATTTT. It specifies CASSGAGTGSDTQYF.